Each of the 22 T cell receptor beta chains below was sequenced from the same sample in a study of CD8+ T cells in alopecia areata. Reverse transcribed after extraction, RNA yielded cDNA as the sequencing template. Only in-frame clones appear in the TCRdb table, and some are missing; sequencing was by immunoSEQ multiplex PCR. The top ten clones hold 0.4% to 0.55% of a sample with about 200,000 clones, 35% to 40% of them seen once. Stated treatment: oral pan-JAK inhibitor, 5-10 mg twice daily. The sequenced sample was CD4+ T cells sorted from blood, obtained at approximately week 31, from a patient treated with tofacitinib. The receptors were sampled from a human donor with alopecia areata.

This clone appeared a few times. In nucleotides, the CDR3 is TGTGCCACCACCTTCCCCCACAGGGGAGGGGGCAATGAGCAGTTCTTC. Encoded protein: CATTFPHRGGGNEQFF. V is TRBV2 and J is TRBJ2-1; D possibly uses TRBD1 or TRBD2 (7 bases each). Per the germline V gene, CDR1 is SNHLY and CDR2 is FYNNEI. V lost 10 bases to trimming and J lost 6 bases, with 25 bases between them. The CDR3 covers 16 residues.

The genes are TRBV7-9 and TRBJ1-2, with TRBD1 matching over 10 bases. Germline V gene sequence: CDR1 SEHNR, CDR2 FQNEAQ (reference sequence). CDR3 length equals 14 residues. The trim removed 6 bases at V and 2 bases at J, leaving 3 bases unmatched. In nucleotides, the CDR3 is TGTGCCAGCAGGCTGGGACAGGGGAACTATGGCTACACCTTC. Translating it yields CASRLGQGNYGYTF.

V is TRBV30 and J is TRBJ1-5; D unresolved. CDR1 and CDR2 (germline): GTSNPN, SVGIG (reference sequence). The CDR3 length is 13 residues. V lost 0 bases and J lost 7, with 10 bases in between. The CDR3 region is CAWSVRSDQPQHF. CDR3 sequence (DNA): TGTGCCTGGAGTGTAAGGAGTGACCAGCCCCAGCATTTT.

CDR3 sequence reads: CASSASAVTYNEQFF. CDR3 DNA: TGTGCCAGCAGCGCTTCGGCGGTTACATACAATGAGCAGTTCTTC. The chain links TRBV9 to TRBJ2-1; no reliable D call. V lost 3 bases and J lost 4, with 14 bases in between. Germline CDR1 SGDLS, CDR2 YYNGEE. The CDR3 has 15 residues.

This chain uses TRBV6-6 with TRBJ1-1, with D tentatively TRBD1 (5 bases). V lost 5 bases, J lost 1 base, and 11 bases lay in between. Germline assignment: CDR1 MNHNY and CDR2 SVGAGI (reference sequence). The CDR3 runs 14 residues. The CDR3 loop reads CASSRRETNTEAFF. The CDR3 bases are TGTGCCAGCAGTCGCAGGGAAACGAACACTGAAGCTTTCTTT.

The chain has TRBV5-1 and TRBJ1-6; D might be TRBD1 (5 bases). CDR1 and CDR2 (germline): SGHRS, YFSETQ. The CDR3 totals 16 residues. Trimming left V 1 base short and J 10 bases short, with 18 bases between. The CDR3 spells CASSLSGPVSGSPLHF. DNA for the CDR3: TGCGCCAGCAGCTTGTCAGGGCCCGTTTCGGGGTCACCCCTCCACTTT.

The gene calls are TRBV12-5 and TRBJ1-1; TRBD1 might be the D (6 bases). Germline values: CDR1 LGHNT, CDR2 FRNRAP. V was shortened by 7 bases and J by 8 bases, with 20 bases between the two germline ends. The CDR3 is 14 amino acids. For the CDR3, the DNA is TGTGCTAGTGCTCCCGAAGGGCCCAGGGGCGAAGCTTTCTTT. It encodes CASAPEGPRGEAFF.

This clone has at least ten counts. This rearrangement joins TRBV27 to TRBJ1-1, with D hard to call. V dropped 3 bases and J dropped 5 bases, with 10 bases sitting between them. Looked up from germline, CDR1 is MNHEY and CDR2 is SMNVEV (reference sequence). The CDR3 consists of 13 residues. CDR3 bases: TGTGCCAGCAGTTTTCAGACTGGGACTGAAGCTTTCTTT. Amino acid sequence: CASSFQTGTEAFF.

The CDR3 nucleotides read TGTGCCAGCAGCTTATATTTGGCTCTGGGGCAGTATTTT. This gives the protein CASSLYLALGQYF. J is TRBJ2-3 and V is TRBV7-2; D remains ambiguous. Per germline, CDR1 SGHTA and CDR2 FQGNSA. CDR3 length: 13 residues. V lost 2 bases and J lost 11, with 14 bases in between.

The chain recombines TRBV5-4 with TRBJ2-7; TRBD1 aligns across 8 bases. J was trimmed by 0 bases and V by 2 bases; bases with no gene match: 4. CDR1 is SGHNT, CDR2 YYREEE, per germline (reference sequence). The CDR3 sequence is 15 residues long. The CDR3 sequence: CASSFEQGASYEQYF. In DNA form, the CDR3 reads TGTGCCAGCAGCTTCGAGCAGGGGGCCTCCTACGAGCAGTACTTC.

The gene calls are TRBV30 and TRBJ2-2; D gene unclear. Deletions cut 4 bases from V and 6 bases from J, with 12 bases between. Germline CDR1 is GTSNPN and CDR2 is SVGIG (reference sequence). The CDR3 is made up of 13 amino acids. Written as DNA, the CDR3 is TGTGCCTGGAACGTGGGATGGGCCGGGGAGCTGTTTTTT. It yields the protein CAWNVGWAGELFF.

The sample holds one count of this clone. V is TRBV29-1 and J is TRBJ2-7, with TRBD2 identical over 13 bases. CDR3 length equals 17 residues. Germline CDR1 SQVTM, CDR2 ANQGSEA. V dropped 7 bases and J dropped 0; count of bases not matched to a gene: 12. This chain's CDR3 is CSALGLAGALSSYEQYF. The CDR3 DNA is TGCAGCGCATTAGGACTAGCGGGAGCCCTGAGCTCCTACGAGCAGTACTTC.

This clone was seen more than once but under ten times. V gene TRBV7-8 combines with J gene TRBJ2-2; D is unresolved. V was trimmed by 1 base and J by 0 bases, leaving 9 bases between them. Per germline, CDR1 SGHVS and CDR2 FQNEAQ. The CDR3 extends over 16 amino acids. The CDR3: CASSLETPANTGELFF. CDR3 DNA: TGTGCCAGCAGCTTAGAGACACCCGCGAACACCGGGGAGCTGTTTTTT.

This chain uses TRBV7-6 with TRBJ2-1; the match to TRBD1 covers 7 bases. The germline CDR1 and CDR2 sequences are SGHVS and FNYEAQ. V shed 3 bases and J 7 bases; nucleotides not matched to a gene: 12. The length of the CDR3 is 16 residues. The CDR3 here is CASSFANPGQSNEQFF. CDR3 DNA sequence: TGTGCCAGCAGCTTCGCAAATCCGGGACAGTCGAATGAGCAGTTCTTC.

The rearrangement links TRBV18 to TRBJ2-7, with D possibly being TRBD1 (6 bases). This CDR3 is built from 14 residues. Germline loops: CDR1 KGHSH, CDR2 LQKENI. Between the trimmed V and J ends, which lost 0 bases and 2 bases, there was a span of 8 bases. The CDR3 nucleotides read TGTGCCAGCTCACCACCGGACAGAACCTACGAGCAGTACTTC. It yields the protein CASSPPDRTYEQYF.

J is TRBJ2-3 and V is TRBV6-1, with D perhaps TRBD1 or TRBD2 (5 bases each). Between the trimmed V and J ends, which lost 3 bases and 15 bases, there was a span of 25 bases. CDR1 is MNHNS and CDR2 is SASEGT in the germline V gene. The CDR3 contains 15 residues. CDR3 nucleotide sequence: TGTGCCAGCAGTGACTTATCCGGGGCCCGGGGACGTGGATATTTT. Its translation: CASSDLSGARGRGYF.

This clone was seen only a few times. This rearrangement joins TRBV5-1 to TRBJ2-3; TRBD2 aligns across 8 bases. J was trimmed by 3 bases and V by 4 bases; bases with no gene match: 7. There are 15 residues in the CDR3. Germline V gene sequence: CDR1 SGHRS, CDR2 YFSETQ. The CDR3 sequence is CASSPGLVVTDTQYF. In DNA form, the CDR3 reads TGCGCCAGCAGCCCGGGACTAGTAGTTACAGATACGCAGTATTTT.

This clone was detected a few times. The chain carries TRBV30 and TRBJ2-1; 8 nucleotides align to TRBD2. The CDR3 is 15 residues long. V trimming: 4 bases; J trimming: 9 bases; junction bases outside the gene matches: 14. The germline CDR1 and CDR2 sequences are GTSNPN and SVGIG (reference sequence). Here the CDR3 DNA reads TGTGCCTGGACCACAGATTTCCGGGAGGGCATTGAGCAGTTCTTC. It codes for CAWTTDFREGIEQFF.

This clone was seen a few times. The chain employs TRBV7-9 and TRBJ1-5, with no clear D. Germline CDR1 and CDR2: SEHNR and FQNEAQ (reference sequence). V shed 5 bases and J shed 0 bases, with 20 bases lying between them. This CDR3 comprises 18 residues. The CDR3 is CASSKTDWTRYSNQPQHF. Here the CDR3 DNA reads TGTGCCAGCAGCAAAACCGATTGGACGAGGTATAGCAATCAGCCCCAGCATTTT.

The sample holds a few counts of this clone. This chain links TRBV6-6 with TRBJ2-2; 7 nucleotides line up with TRBD1. The V gene's germline CDR1 is MNHNY and CDR2 SVGAGI (reference sequence). The CDR3 has 15 amino acids. The trim removed 9 bases at V and 0 bases at J, leaving 7 bases unmatched. In DNA, the CDR3 is TGTGCCAGTATACTGGGACAGTCGAACACCGGGGAGCTGTTTTTT. The encoded protein is CASILGQSNTGELFF.

The J gene is TRBJ2-7, the V gene TRBV11-2; TRBD2 might be the D (6 bases). The CDR3 is 14 residues long. Looked up from germline, CDR1 is SGHAT and CDR2 is FQNNGV. V dropped 2 bases and J dropped 7 bases, with 15 bases sitting between them. DNA of the CDR3: TGTGCCAGCAGCTTAAACGGAGGGTCGAGGGAGCAGTACTTC. As protein: CASSLNGGSREQYF.

This clone was picked up many times. CDR3 region: CARVGAFF. In DNA, the CDR3 is TGTGCCAGGGTAGGAGCTTTCTTT. V usage is TRBV21-1 and J usage is TRBJ1-1. TRBV21-1 is given as a pseudogene. This CDR3 region has 8 residues.